This T cell receptor beta chain comes out of a study of T-cell memory formation after mild COVID-19. Study-wide findings and caveats: Contracting clones localized mainly to CM and EM when CD4+ and mainly to EMRA when CD8+. Later expanders leaned CD4+, whereas day 15 to 85 contracting clones were balanced CD4/CD8.

As regards this clonotype: The antigen remains unidentified.

TCRdb redid the calling of the 5' RACE reads with MiXCR, one entry per CDR3 protein. The sample yields 400,000 or so distinct CDR3 sequences, over 15% seen once. Germline CDR1 reads SEHNR; CDR2 reads FQNEAQ (reference sequence). V was clipped by 5 bases and J by 4 bases; unmatched bases: 6. The CDR3 sequence is 14 residues long. The sample was PBMCs or a T cell subset sorted from them (not recorded which). This receptor was obtained from an adult woman who had mild COVID-19 (a few samples of this study predate the infection). Cell type and time point are not known. The chain is built from TRBV7-9 and TRBJ1-2, with 8 bases identical to TRBD1. The CDR3 sequence: CASSLGTGFYGYTF. CDR3 DNA: TGTGCCAGCAGCCTTGGGACAGGCTTCTATGGCTACACCTTC.